The 31 T cell receptor beta chains presented below share a single source sample, sequenced in a study of CD8 T cells in Susac syndrome. Random hexamers were used to reverse transcribe an amount of about 0.45 to 1 ug RNA. One entry per CDR3 protein, called by TCRdb with MiXCR from the immunoSEQ multiplex PCR reads. The data show 300,000 to 350,000 distinct CDR3 sequences, with about 90% seen just once and 0.06% to 0.075% held by the top ten. Sequencing was done on a sample of CD4+ T cells from PBMCs. The receptor set was obtained from a human donor with multiple sclerosis.

The chain links TRBV7-2 to TRBJ2-6; D perhaps matches TRBD1 (5 bases). Trimming pared 9 bases from V and 0 bases from J, leaving 9 bases between. The CDR3 is 14 amino acids. Looked up from germline, CDR1 is SGHTA and CDR2 is FQGNSA. CDR3 sequence (DNA): TGTGCCAGGGGGCCGGTCTCTGGGGCCAACGTCCTGACTTTC. The encoded protein is CARGPVSGANVLTF.

The rearrangement joins TRBV5-4 to TRBJ2-7, with TRBD2 identical over 7 bases. V trimming: 1 base; J trimming: 4 bases; junction bases outside the gene matches: 5. Germline assignment: CDR1 SGHNT and CDR2 YYREEE (reference sequence). The CDR3 is 14 amino acids. CDR3 sequence reads: CASSLYEGGYEQYF. The CDR3 nucleotides read TGTGCCAGCAGCTTGTATGAGGGAGGGTACGAGCAGTACTTC.

V gene TRBV6-5 combines with J gene TRBJ2-7, with 8 nucleotides matching TRBD2. J lost 7 bases, V lost 2 bases, and 10 bases had no gene match. The CDR3 is 15 residues long. Germline values: CDR1 MNHEY, CDR2 SVGAGI. The CDR3: CASSYVPAGEGEQYF. In DNA form, the CDR3 reads TGTGCCAGCAGTTACGTTCCAGCGGGAGAGGGAGAGCAGTACTTC.

The genes are TRBV20-1 and TRBJ1-1; D is unclear. Germline lookup yields CDR1 DFQATT and CDR2 SNEGSKA (reference sequence). V shed 0 bases and J shed 7 bases, with 15 bases lying between them. There are 14 residues in the CDR3. This chain's CDR3 is CSARDLSSAGEAFF. The CDR3 DNA is TGCAGTGCTAGAGATCTCAGCTCGGCGGGTGAAGCTTTCTTT.

This sequence joins TRBV29-1 and TRBJ1-1; 7 bases agree with TRBD1. J lost 1 base, V lost 4 bases, and 3 bases had no gene match. This CDR3 comprises 13 residues. Germline-derived CDR1 and CDR2 are SQVTM and ANQGSEA. CDR3 protein: CSVAGTENTEAFF. CDR3 DNA: TGCAGCGTTGCCGGGACAGAGAACACTGAAGCTTTCTTT. Using reference TRBV29-1 and TRBJ1-1 for the parts outside the CDR3, the full variable domain is SAVISQKPSRDICQRGTSLTIQCQVDSQVTMMFWYRQQPGQSLTLIATANQGSEATYESGFVIDKFPISRPNLTFSTLTVSNMSPEDSSIYLCSVAGTENTEAFFGQGTRLTVV.

This clonotype was detected once. This chain connects TRBV20-1 to TRBJ2-3, with 7 bases identical to TRBD2. The CDR3 is 15 amino acids. J lost 4 bases, V lost 1 base, and 8 bases had no gene match. CDR1 is DFQATT and CDR2 is SNEGSKA in the germline V gene (reference sequence). The CDR3 protein is CSARGERGPADTQYF. CDR3 bases: TGCAGTGCTAGAGGGGAGCGGGGACCCGCAGATACGCAGTATTTT.

This clonotype was observed a handful of times. The chain joins TRBV19 to TRBJ1-5; no firm D call. The CDR3 extends over 13 amino acids. Looked up from germline, CDR1 is LNHDA and CDR2 is SQIVND (reference sequence). Trimming took 5 bases from V and 7 from J, leaving 12 bases between them. The CDR3 protein is CASSPGVGQPQHF. In DNA, the CDR3 is TGTGCCAGTAGTCCCGGAGTAGGGCAGCCCCAGCATTTT.

V and J are TRBV18 and TRBJ1-4; D remains ambiguous. Between the trimmed V and J ends, which lost 8 bases and 5 bases, there was a span of 12 bases. The CDR3 is 13 residues long. Looked up from germline, CDR1 is KGHSH and CDR2 is LQKENI. CDR3 region: CASGRWENEKLFF. CDR3 sequence (DNA): TGTGCCAGCGGAAGGTGGGAGAATGAAAAACTGTTTTTT.

The gene calls are TRBV7-2 and TRBJ2-1; weak D call: TRBD1 (6 bases). This CDR3 has 15 residues. Trimming took off 5 bases at V and 6 bases at J, with 17 bases between the two ends. CDR1 is SGHTA and CDR2 is FQGNSA in the germline V gene. The CDR3 here is CASSLWGQLINEQFF. DNA for the CDR3: TGTGCCAGCAGCCTATGGGGACAACTAATCAATGAGCAGTTCTTC.

This clonotype was seen once. V gene TRBV7-9 combines with J gene TRBJ1-6; TRBD1 agrees at 8 bases. J lost 11 bases, V lost 4 bases, and 7 bases had no gene match. The CDR3 extends over 14 amino acids. CDR1 and CDR2 (germline): SEHNR, FQNEAQ (reference sequence). The CDR3 loop reads CASSSDRANPPLHF. CDR3 in DNA: TGTGCCAGCAGCTCGGACAGGGCCAATCCACCCCTCCACTTT.

This clonotype was recorded once. The rearrangement uses TRBV7-8 and TRBJ1-5; D unresolved. CDR3 size: 16 residues. Deletions cut 3 bases from V and 3 bases from J, with 15 bases between. Germline loops: CDR1 SGHVS, CDR2 FQNEAQ. The CDR3 DNA reads as TGTGCCAGCAGCTTCGAGTCCCGAGGGATCAATCAGCCCCAGCATTTT. Translating it yields CASSFESRGINQPQHF.

This clonotype was recorded only once. The chain recombines TRBV12-3 or TRBV12-4 with TRBJ2-7, with 10 bases identical to TRBD1. The length of the CDR3 is 17 residues. The V segment lost 6 bases and the J segment 3 bases; nucleotides outside the gene matches: 14. CDR3 in amino acids: CASSPTQLGQGVYEQYF. CDR3 DNA sequence: TGTGCCAGCAGCCCTACCCAGCTTGGACAGGGGGTCTACGAGCAGTACTTC.

This chain links TRBV29-1 with TRBJ2-2; weak D call: TRBD2 (6 bases). The V end was cut by 4 bases, the J end by 8 bases, with 14 bases between. The CDR3 is 13 residues long. Germline V gene sequence: CDR1 SQVTM, CDR2 ANQGSEA. CDR3 sequence (DNA): TGCAGCGTTGGGGGAGGTAGTGTGGGGGAGCTGTTTTTT. As protein: CSVGGGSVGELFF.

This clonotype has just a few counts. This chain connects TRBV29-1 to TRBJ1-1; D might be TRBD1 (5 bases). The germline gives CDR1 SQVTM, CDR2 ANQGSEA. The germline V and J ends were trimmed by 7 bases and 4 bases, with 19 bases remaining between them. CDR3 length: 14 amino acids. The CDR3 nucleotides read TGCAGCGCGCCCGGCCAGGGAAGGGGCACTGAAGCTTTCTTT. This sequence encodes CSAPGQGRGTEAFF.

This rearrangement joins TRBV6-2 or TRBV6-3 to TRBJ2-7; D uncertain. V was trimmed by 2 bases and J by 2 bases, leaving 13 bases between them. The CDR3 totals 15 residues. CDR1 MNHEY and CDR2 SVGEGT come from the germline V gene. The CDR3, as DNA: TGTGCCAGCAGTTACCTCCTTACGGGCGCCTACGAGCAGTACTTC. It encodes CASSYLLTGAYEQYF.

V usage is TRBV5-1 and J usage is TRBJ1-3; D unresolved. V was cut by 0 bases and J by 6 bases, with 13 bases left in between. Germline V gene data show CDR1 as SGHRS and CDR2 as YFSETQ. The CDR3 totals 15 residues. The CDR3 sequence is CASSLDGSPENTIYF. The CDR3, as DNA: TGCGCCAGCAGCTTGGACGGGTCTCCGGAAAACACCATATATTTT.

The chain uses TRBV19 and TRBJ2-5, with 9 bases aligning to TRBD2. The germline CDR1 and CDR2 sequences are LNHDA and SQIVND (reference sequence). V lost 4 bases to trimming and J lost 4 bases; unmatched junction nucleotides: 4. CDR3 length: 14 amino acids. The CDR3, as DNA: TGTGCCAGTAGTACGGGACTAGCCGGAGAGACCCAGTACTTC. The encoded protein is CASSTGLAGETQYF.

This chain connects TRBV5-1 to TRBJ1-2; D not certain. The germline V gene has CDR1 SGHRS and CDR2 YFSETQ. The CDR3 runs 13 residues. V was shortened by 2 bases and J by 5 bases, with 10 bases between the two germline ends. The CDR3 nucleotides are TGCGCCAGCAGCTTTGGAAGAATGTATGGCTACACCTTC. As protein: CASSFGRMYGYTF.

This chain joins TRBV6-1 and TRBJ1-1, with 9 bases fitting TRBD1. V dropped 6 bases and J dropped 4; count of bases not matched to a gene: 12. The CDR3 loop spans 16 amino acids. Per germline, CDR1 MNHNS and CDR2 SASEGT. The CDR3 DNA reads as TGTGCCAGCAGGAGCGCCGGGACAGGGTGGGTCACTGAAGCTTTCTTT. Its protein is CASRSAGTGWVTEAFF.

This clonotype appeared once. The chain joins TRBV19 to TRBJ2-1; 7 bases align to TRBD2. Germline V CDR1 and CDR2: LNHDA, SQIVND (reference sequence). The CDR3 sequence is 15 residues long. After removal of 4 bases from V and 9 bases from J, the junction contained 12 bases not matched to a gene. The CDR3: CASSTASGISGEQFF. DNA of the CDR3: TGTGCCAGTAGTACAGCTAGCGGCATTTCGGGTGAGCAGTTCTTC.

The chain carries TRBV7-9 and TRBJ1-2; no clear D gene. Germline V gene lookup returns CDR1 SEHNR and CDR2 FQNEAQ (reference sequence). V lost 5 bases and J lost 2, with 15 bases in between. There are 15 residues in the CDR3. CDR3 in DNA: TGTGCCAGCAGCCGAGCAGAGGCGGCAAACTATGGCTACACCTTC. It yields the protein CASSRAEAANYGYTF. The full variable domain, rest sourced from reference TRBV7-9 and TRBJ1-2, is DTGVSQNPRHKITKRGQNVTFRCDPISEHNRLYWYRQTLGQGPEFLTYFQNEAQLEKSRLLSDRFSAERPKGSFSTLEIQRTEQGDSAMYLCASSRAEAANYGYTFGSGTRLTVV.

The J gene is TRBJ2-7, the V gene TRBV12-3 or TRBV12-4; 9 positions match TRBD1. J lost 5 bases, V lost 3 bases, and 5 bases had no gene match. CDR3 size: 14 residues. In nucleotides, the CDR3 is TGTGCCAGCAGTTTGGGGGACAGGGCCCACGAGCAGTACTTC. Translating it yields CASSLGDRAHEQYF.

V is TRBV14 and J is TRBJ2-3; TRBD2 aligns across 8 bases. CDR3 length: 16 residues. The J segment lost 6 bases and the V segment lost 4 bases, leaving 12 bases of the junction unmatched. Germline CDR1 and CDR2: SGHDN and FVKESK. The CDR3: CASSPAGTSGGDTQYF. The CDR3 coding sequence is TGTGCCAGCAGCCCCGCCGGGACTAGTGGCGGGGATACGCAGTATTTT.

The V gene is TRBV5-4, the J gene TRBJ2-3; TRBD2 matches 7 bases. The CDR3 runs to 15 residues. Germline V gene data show CDR1 as SGHNT and CDR2 as YYREEE (reference sequence). The V segment lost 0 bases and the J segment 2 bases; nucleotides outside the gene matches: 3. The DNA for the CDR3 is TGTGCCAGCAGCTTGGAGGGACTAATCACAGATACGCAGTATTTT. As protein: CASSLEGLITDTQYF.

The CDR3 DNA reads TGTGCCAGCAGCCAAAGGACAGGGGGCTACACCTTC. Translation: CASSQRTGGYTF. This rearrangement joins TRBV5-4 to TRBJ1-2; TRBD1 aligns across 8 bases. Germline lookup yields CDR1 SGHNT and CDR2 YYREEE (reference sequence). V gave up 4 bases and J gave up 8 bases; unmatched junction bases: 4. CDR3 length: 12 amino acids.

The gene calls are TRBV29-1 and TRBJ2-2; TRBD1 aligns across 10 bases. There are 15 residues in the CDR3. The ends lost 7 bases at V and 3 bases at J; junction bases unmatched: 8. Germline assignment: CDR1 SQVTM and CDR2 ANQGSEA. CDR3 in amino acids: CSAVGTGEDTGELFF. The CDR3 DNA sequence: TGCAGCGCCGTAGGGACAGGGGAGGACACCGGGGAGCTGTTTTTT.

The chain is built from TRBV11-2 and TRBJ1-1; a possible D gene is TRBD1 (6 bases). The CDR3 length is 15 residues. The V gene lost 0 bases and the J gene lost 0 bases, with 8 bases spanning the gap. Germline-derived CDR1 and CDR2 are SGHAT and FQNNGV. CDR3 DNA sequence: TGTGCCAGCAGCTTAGATGGACAGATGAACACTGAAGCTTTCTTT. This sequence encodes CASSLDGQMNTEAFF.

The V gene is TRBV7-2, the J gene TRBJ2-1; 9 bases map to TRBD2. After removal of 5 bases from V and 7 bases from J, the junction contained 12 bases not matched to a gene. CDR1 and CDR2 (germline): SGHTA, FQGNSA. The CDR3 runs to 16 residues. The DNA of the CDR3 is TGTGCCAGCAGCCCCCATGGGGCGGGAGGGGAGAATGAGCAGTTCTTC. It specifies CASSPHGAGGENEQFF.

The chain employs TRBV30 and TRBJ1-3, with D maybe TRBD1 (6 bases). This CDR3 comprises 14 residues. Germline V CDR1 and CDR2: GTSNPN, SVGIG (reference sequence). V was pared by 3 bases and J by 12 bases, with 21 bases between. The CDR3 sequence is CAWSRARQVSHIYF. The CDR3 coding sequence is TGTGCCTGGAGCCGCGCCCGACAGGTTTCGCACATATATTTT.

The chain links TRBV12-3 or TRBV12-4 to TRBJ2-7, with TRBD1 as a possible D gene (5 bases). The ends were cut back, 3 bases at V and 2 bases at J, with 20 bases in the middle. This CDR3 is built from 17 residues. The CDR3 region is CASSFYPPQGWAYEQYF. CDR3 DNA: TGTGCCAGCAGTTTTTACCCCCCGCAGGGCTGGGCCTACGAGCAGTACTTC.

The chain combines TRBV29-1 with TRBJ1-3; D perhaps matches TRBD1 (6 bases). Trimming cost V 8 bases and J 2 bases, with 10 bases left between them. Germline V CDR1 and CDR2: SQVTM, ANQGSEA. The CDR3 runs 12 residues. The CDR3, as DNA: TGCAGCTTCAGGGGAACTGGAAACACCATATATTTT. This sequence encodes CSFRGTGNTIYF.